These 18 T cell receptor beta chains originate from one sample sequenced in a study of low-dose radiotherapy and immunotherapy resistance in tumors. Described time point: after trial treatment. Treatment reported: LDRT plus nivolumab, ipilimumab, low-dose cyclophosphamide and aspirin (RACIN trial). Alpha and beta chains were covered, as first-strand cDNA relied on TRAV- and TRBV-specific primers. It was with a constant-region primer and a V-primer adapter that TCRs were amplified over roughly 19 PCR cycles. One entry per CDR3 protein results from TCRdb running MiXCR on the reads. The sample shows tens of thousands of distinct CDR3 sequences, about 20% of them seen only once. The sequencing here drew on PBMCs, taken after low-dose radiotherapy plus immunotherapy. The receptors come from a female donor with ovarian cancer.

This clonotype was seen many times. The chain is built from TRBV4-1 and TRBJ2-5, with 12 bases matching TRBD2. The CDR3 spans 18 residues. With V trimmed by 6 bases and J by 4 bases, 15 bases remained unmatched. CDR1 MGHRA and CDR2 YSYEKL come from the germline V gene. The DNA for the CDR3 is TGCGCCAGCAGTGGACTAGCGGGGCGGAGTGTTTTTCCAGAGACCCAGTACTTC. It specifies CASSGLAGRSVFPETQYF.

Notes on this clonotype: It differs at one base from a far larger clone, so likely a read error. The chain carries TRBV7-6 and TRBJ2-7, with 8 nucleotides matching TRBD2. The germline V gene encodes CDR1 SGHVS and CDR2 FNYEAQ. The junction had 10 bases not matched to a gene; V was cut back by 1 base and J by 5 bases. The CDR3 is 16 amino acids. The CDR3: CASSLGGTRRVDEQYF. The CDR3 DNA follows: TGTGCCAGCAGCTTAGGAGGGACTAGAAGGGTCGACGAGCAGTACTTC.

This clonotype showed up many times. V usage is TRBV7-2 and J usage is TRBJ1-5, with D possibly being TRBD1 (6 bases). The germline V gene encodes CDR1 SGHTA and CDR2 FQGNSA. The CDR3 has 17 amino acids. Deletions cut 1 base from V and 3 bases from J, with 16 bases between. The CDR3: CASSLGPRGVVNQPQHF. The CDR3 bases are TGTGCCAGCAGCTTAGGCCCCAGGGGAGTGGTCAATCAGCCCCAGCATTTT.

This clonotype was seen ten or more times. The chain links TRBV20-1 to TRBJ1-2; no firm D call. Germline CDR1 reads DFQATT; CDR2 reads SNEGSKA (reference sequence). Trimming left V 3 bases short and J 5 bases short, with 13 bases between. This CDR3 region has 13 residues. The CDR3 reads CSARSRSGYGYTF. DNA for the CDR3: TGCAGTGCTAGGAGTCGCAGTGGGTATGGCTACACCTTC.

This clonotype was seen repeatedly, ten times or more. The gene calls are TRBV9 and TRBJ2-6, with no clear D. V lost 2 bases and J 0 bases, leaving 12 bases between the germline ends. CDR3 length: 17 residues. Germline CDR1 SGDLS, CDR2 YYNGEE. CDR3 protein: CASSVLGRSSGANVLTF. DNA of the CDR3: TGTGCCAGCAGCGTTTTAGGACGGTCCTCTGGGGCCAACGTCCTGACTTTC. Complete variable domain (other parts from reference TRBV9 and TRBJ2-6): DSGVTQTPKHLITATGQRVTLRCSPRSGDLSVYWYQQSLDQGLQFLIQYYNGEERAKGNILERFSAQQFPDLHSELNLSSLELGDSALYFCASSVLGRSSGANVLTFGAGSRLTVL.

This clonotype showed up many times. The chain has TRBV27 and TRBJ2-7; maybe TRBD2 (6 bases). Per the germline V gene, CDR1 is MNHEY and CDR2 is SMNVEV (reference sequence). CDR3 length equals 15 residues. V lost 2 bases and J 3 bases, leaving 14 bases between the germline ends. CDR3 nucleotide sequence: TGTGCCAGCAGTTTACAGAGGAGGGCAAACTACGAGCAGTACTTC. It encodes CASSLQRRANYEQYF.

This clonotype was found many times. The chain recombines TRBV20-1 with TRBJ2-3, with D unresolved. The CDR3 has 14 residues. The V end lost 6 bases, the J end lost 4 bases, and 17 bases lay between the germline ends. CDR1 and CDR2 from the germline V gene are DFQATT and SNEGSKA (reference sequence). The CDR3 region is CSAPFGYPSDTQYF. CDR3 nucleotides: TGCAGTGCCCCTTTCGGGTATCCCTCAGATACGCAGTATTTT.

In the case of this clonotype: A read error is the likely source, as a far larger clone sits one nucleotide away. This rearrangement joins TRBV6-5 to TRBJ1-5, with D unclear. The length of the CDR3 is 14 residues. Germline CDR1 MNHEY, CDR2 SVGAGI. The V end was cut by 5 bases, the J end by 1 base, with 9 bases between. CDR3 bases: TGTGCCAGCAGTACCGCTCAGAGCAATCAGCCCCAGCATTTT. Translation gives CASSTAQSNQPQHF.

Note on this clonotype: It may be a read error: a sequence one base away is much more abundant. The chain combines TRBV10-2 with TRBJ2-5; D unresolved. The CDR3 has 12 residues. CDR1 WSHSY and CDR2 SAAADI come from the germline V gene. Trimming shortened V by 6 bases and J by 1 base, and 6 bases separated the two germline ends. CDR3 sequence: CASSLRQETQYF. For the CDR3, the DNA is TGCGCCAGCAGCCTCCGCCAAGAGACCCAGTACTTC.

CDR3 region: CSARDPRGINYGYTF. For the CDR3, the DNA is TGCAGTGCTAGAGATCCAAGGGGAATTAACTATGGCTACACCTTC. The V and J genes are TRBV20-1 and TRBJ1-2; D is perhaps TRBD1 (5 bases). Trimming cost V 0 bases and J 1 base, with 12 bases left between them. Germline V gene lookup returns CDR1 DFQATT and CDR2 SNEGSKA (reference sequence). This CDR3 region has 15 residues.

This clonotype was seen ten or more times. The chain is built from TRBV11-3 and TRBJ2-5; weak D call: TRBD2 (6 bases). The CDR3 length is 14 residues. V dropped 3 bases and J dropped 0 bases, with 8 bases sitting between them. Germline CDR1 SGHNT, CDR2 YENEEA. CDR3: CASSFWGDQETQYF. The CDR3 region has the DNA TGTGCCAGCAGCTTTTGGGGGGACCAAGAGACCCAGTACTTC.

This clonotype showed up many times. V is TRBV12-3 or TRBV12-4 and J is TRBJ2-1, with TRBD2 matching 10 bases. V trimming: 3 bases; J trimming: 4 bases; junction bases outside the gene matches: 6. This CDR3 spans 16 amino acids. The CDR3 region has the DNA TGTGCCAGCAGTTTTCGAGCGGGAGGGCAATACAATGAGCAGTTCTTC. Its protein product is CASSFRAGGQYNEQFF.

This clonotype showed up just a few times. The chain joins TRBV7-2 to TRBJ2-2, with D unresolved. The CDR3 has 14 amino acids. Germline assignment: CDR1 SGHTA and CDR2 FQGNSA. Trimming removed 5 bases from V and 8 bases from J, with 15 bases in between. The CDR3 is CASSLLPGGGELFF. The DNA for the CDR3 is TGTGCCAGCAGCCTACTCCCAGGTGGAGGGGAGCTGTTTTTT.

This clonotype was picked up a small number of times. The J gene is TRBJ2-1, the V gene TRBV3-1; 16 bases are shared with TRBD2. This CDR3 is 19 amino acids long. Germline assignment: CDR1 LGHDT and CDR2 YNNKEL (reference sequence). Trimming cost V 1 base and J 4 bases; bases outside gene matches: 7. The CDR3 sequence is CASSQASGTSGRAYNEQFF. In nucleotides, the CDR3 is TGTGCCAGCAGCCAAGCATCCGGGACTAGCGGGAGGGCATACAATGAGCAGTTCTTC.

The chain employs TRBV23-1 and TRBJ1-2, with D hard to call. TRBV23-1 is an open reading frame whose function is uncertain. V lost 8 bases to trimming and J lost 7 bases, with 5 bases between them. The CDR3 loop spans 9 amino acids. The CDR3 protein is CASEAGYTF. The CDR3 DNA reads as TGCGCCAGCGAGGCTGGCTACACCTTC.

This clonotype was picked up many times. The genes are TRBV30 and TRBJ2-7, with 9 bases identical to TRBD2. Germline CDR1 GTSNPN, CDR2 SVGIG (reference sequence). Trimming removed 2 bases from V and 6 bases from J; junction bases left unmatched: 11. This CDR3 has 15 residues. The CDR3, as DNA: TGTGCCTGGAGTCCCGCGGGAGGGAGGAGGGCCGAGCAGTACTTC. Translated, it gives CAWSPAGGRRAEQYF.

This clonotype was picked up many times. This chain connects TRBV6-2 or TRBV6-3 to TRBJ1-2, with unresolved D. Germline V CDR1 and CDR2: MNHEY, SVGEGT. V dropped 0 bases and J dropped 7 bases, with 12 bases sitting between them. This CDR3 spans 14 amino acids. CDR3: CASSYSMAGAGYTF. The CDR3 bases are TGTGCCAGCAGTTACTCGATGGCTGGCGCTGGCTACACCTTC.

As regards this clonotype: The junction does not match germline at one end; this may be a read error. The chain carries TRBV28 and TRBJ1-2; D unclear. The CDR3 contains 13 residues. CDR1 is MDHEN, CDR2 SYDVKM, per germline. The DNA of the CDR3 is TGTGCGAGCAGCCCACTTAGGTTGTATCGCTACACCTTC. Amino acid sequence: CASSPLRLYRYTF.